Each of the 7 T cell receptor beta chains below was sequenced from the same sample in a study of immune heterogeneity within non-small cell lung tumors. Amplification of the TCR beta CDR3 was achieved through multiplex PCR with 32 V and 13 J primers. TCRdb processed the multiplex PCR reads anew with MiXCR; each CDR3 protein has one entry. The data contain more than 9,000 distinct CDR3 sequences, 30% to 35% of them singletons. Template input was genomic DNA from bulk tumor (approximately 640 ng per sample). Spaced far apart, several biopsies were taken from each primary tumor during surgery. Before undergoing curative surgery, patients had newly diagnosed non-small cell lung cancer that was untreated. Sequences were obtained from lung tumor tissue. These receptor sequences come from a man aged 55 to 70 with non-small cell lung cancer.

This clonotype is medium-sized in the sample. J is TRBJ2-2 and V is TRBV7-3; no clear D. The germline CDR1 and CDR2 sequences are SGHTA and FQGTGA. V was trimmed by 4 bases and J by 0 bases, leaving 3 bases between them. The CDR3 has 13 residues. DNA for the CDR3: TGTGCCAGCAGCTCGACGAACACCGGGGAGCTGTTTTTT. Encoded protein: CASSSTNTGELFF.

In this sample, this clonotype turned up many times. The V gene is TRBV4-3, the J gene TRBJ1-5, with D hard to call. Germline V gives CDR1 LGHNA, CDR2 YSLEER. Trimming stripped 0 bases from V and 7 bases from J, with 13 bases between. The CDR3 sequence is 15 residues long. DNA for the CDR3: TGCGCCAGCAGCCAAGATCCGGCAGCGGGGCAGCCCCAGCATTTT. This gives the protein CASSQDPAAGQPQHF.

This clonotype was seen more than once but under ten times. A much larger clone is a single base away; this may be a read error. The chain is built from TRBV7-2 and TRBJ1-5; D might be TRBD1 (5 bases). The germline V gene has CDR1 SGHTA and CDR2 FQGNSA. The length of the CDR3 is 16 residues. CDR3 amino acids: CVSSLGVGRAQQPQHF. The CDR3 DNA sequence: TGTGTCAGCAGCCTGGGGGTGGGCAGGGCCCAGCAGCCCCAGCATTTT.

There are many counts of this clonotype. V and J are TRBV7-9 and TRBJ2-5; no reliable D call. The CDR3 loop spans 11 amino acids. V was pared by 3 bases and J by 5 bases, with 4 bases between. Germline lookup yields CDR1 SEHNR and CDR2 FQNEAQ (reference sequence). The chain's CDR3 is CASSLYETQYF. As DNA, the CDR3 is TGTGCCAGCAGCTTGTATGAGACCCAGTACTTC.

The J gene is TRBJ2-7, the V gene TRBV4-1, with 11 bases fitting TRBD2. The V gene end was trimmed by 1 base and the J gene end by 2 bases; junction bases not matched to a gene: 4. Germline V gives CDR1 MGHRA, CDR2 YSYEKL. This CDR3 has 16 residues. The CDR3 loop is CASSQGGLAETYEQYF. The CDR3 DNA follows: TGCGCCAGCAGCCAAGGGGGACTAGCGGAAACCTACGAGCAGTACTTC.

By sample fraction, this clonotype is large. J is TRBJ1-4 and V is TRBV6-1; unclear D gene. V lost 1 base to trimming and J lost 4 bases, with 13 bases between them. The germline CDR1 and CDR2 sequences are MNHNS and SASEGT. This CDR3 spans 16 amino acids. CDR3 loop: CASSEDLFGINEKLFF. CDR3 in DNA: TGTGCCAGCAGTGAAGATCTCTTTGGGATTAATGAAAAACTGTTTTTT.

Ten or more counts support this clonotype. V usage is TRBV30 and J usage is TRBJ2-3; maybe TRBD1 (5 bases). This CDR3 spans 14 amino acids. The germline CDR1 and CDR2 sequences are GTSNPN and SVGIG (reference sequence). The ends were cut back, 2 bases at V and 2 bases at J, with 11 bases in the middle. The CDR3 loop reads CAWSPGQNTDTQYF. The CDR3, as DNA: TGTGCCTGGAGTCCTGGACAAAACACAGATACGCAGTATTTT.